The clone carrying this T cell receptor beta chain was detected a few times. TCRdb reprocessed the 5' RACE reads via MiXCR and lists one record per CDR3 protein. The sample has some 500,000 distinct CDR3 sequences, approximately 13% seen once. The CDR3 is 15 residues long. Trimming cost V 1 base and J 3 bases, with 13 bases left between them. The germline V gene has CDR1 SGHRS and CDR2 YFSETQ. The entry originates in a study of T cells after yellow fever vaccination. Sequences were derived from PBMCs, sampled on the day of the yellow fever booster vaccination. The clonotype originates from a young man who received the YFV17D yellow fever vaccine. V gene TRBV5-1 combines with J gene TRBJ1-2; D is perhaps TRBD1 (5 bases). The CDR3 DNA follows: TGCGCCAGCAGCTTGATCAACGGGGGGGACTATGGCTACACCTTC. Its protein is CASSLINGGDYGYTF.